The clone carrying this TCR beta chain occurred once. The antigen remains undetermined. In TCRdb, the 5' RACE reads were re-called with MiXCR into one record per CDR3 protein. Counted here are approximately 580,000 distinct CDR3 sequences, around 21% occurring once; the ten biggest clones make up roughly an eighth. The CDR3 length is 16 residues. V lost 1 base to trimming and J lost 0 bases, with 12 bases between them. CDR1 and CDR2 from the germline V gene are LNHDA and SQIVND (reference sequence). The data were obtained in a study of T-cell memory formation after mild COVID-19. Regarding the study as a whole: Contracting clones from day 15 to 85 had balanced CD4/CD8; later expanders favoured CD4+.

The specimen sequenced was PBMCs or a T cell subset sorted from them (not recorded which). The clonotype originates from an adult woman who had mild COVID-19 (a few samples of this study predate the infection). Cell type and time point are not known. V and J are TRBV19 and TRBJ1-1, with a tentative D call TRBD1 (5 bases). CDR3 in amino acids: CASSIAGTVLNTEAFF. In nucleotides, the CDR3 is TGTGCCAGTAGTATAGCCGGGACGGTTTTGAACACTGAAGCTTTCTTT.